In its sample, the clone carrying this T cell receptor (beta chain) was seen a few times. The target antigen is unknown. Trimming cost V 4 bases and J 11 bases; bases outside gene matches: 12. Germline V gives CDR1 LGHDT, CDR2 YNNKEL (reference sequence). The CDR3 consists of 14 residues. This entry comes from a study of post-analysis software for immune sequencing data. Points from the study as a whole: Comparison of patients with controls showed five TRBV segments more frequent in patients, TRBV5-6, TRBV5-1 and TRBV20-1 among them. Controls showed significantly higher normalized Chao1 diversity than did multiple sclerosis patients.

Each TCR beta cDNA library carried unique molecular identifiers. MiXCR, applied by TCRdb to the PCR reads, yields one record per CDR3 protein. The sample contains hundreds of thousands of distinct CDR3 sequences, 25% to 30% of which appear only once. The source of this sequence is a girl aged 10 to 17 with multiple sclerosis. This chain uses TRBV3-1 with TRBJ2-5; the match to TRBD2 covers 8 bases. The specimen sequenced was blood. The CDR3 region has the DNA TGTGCCAGCAGCCGAGGCGCGGGAGCGGGGGAGCAGTACTTC. This encodes CASSRGAGAGEQYF.